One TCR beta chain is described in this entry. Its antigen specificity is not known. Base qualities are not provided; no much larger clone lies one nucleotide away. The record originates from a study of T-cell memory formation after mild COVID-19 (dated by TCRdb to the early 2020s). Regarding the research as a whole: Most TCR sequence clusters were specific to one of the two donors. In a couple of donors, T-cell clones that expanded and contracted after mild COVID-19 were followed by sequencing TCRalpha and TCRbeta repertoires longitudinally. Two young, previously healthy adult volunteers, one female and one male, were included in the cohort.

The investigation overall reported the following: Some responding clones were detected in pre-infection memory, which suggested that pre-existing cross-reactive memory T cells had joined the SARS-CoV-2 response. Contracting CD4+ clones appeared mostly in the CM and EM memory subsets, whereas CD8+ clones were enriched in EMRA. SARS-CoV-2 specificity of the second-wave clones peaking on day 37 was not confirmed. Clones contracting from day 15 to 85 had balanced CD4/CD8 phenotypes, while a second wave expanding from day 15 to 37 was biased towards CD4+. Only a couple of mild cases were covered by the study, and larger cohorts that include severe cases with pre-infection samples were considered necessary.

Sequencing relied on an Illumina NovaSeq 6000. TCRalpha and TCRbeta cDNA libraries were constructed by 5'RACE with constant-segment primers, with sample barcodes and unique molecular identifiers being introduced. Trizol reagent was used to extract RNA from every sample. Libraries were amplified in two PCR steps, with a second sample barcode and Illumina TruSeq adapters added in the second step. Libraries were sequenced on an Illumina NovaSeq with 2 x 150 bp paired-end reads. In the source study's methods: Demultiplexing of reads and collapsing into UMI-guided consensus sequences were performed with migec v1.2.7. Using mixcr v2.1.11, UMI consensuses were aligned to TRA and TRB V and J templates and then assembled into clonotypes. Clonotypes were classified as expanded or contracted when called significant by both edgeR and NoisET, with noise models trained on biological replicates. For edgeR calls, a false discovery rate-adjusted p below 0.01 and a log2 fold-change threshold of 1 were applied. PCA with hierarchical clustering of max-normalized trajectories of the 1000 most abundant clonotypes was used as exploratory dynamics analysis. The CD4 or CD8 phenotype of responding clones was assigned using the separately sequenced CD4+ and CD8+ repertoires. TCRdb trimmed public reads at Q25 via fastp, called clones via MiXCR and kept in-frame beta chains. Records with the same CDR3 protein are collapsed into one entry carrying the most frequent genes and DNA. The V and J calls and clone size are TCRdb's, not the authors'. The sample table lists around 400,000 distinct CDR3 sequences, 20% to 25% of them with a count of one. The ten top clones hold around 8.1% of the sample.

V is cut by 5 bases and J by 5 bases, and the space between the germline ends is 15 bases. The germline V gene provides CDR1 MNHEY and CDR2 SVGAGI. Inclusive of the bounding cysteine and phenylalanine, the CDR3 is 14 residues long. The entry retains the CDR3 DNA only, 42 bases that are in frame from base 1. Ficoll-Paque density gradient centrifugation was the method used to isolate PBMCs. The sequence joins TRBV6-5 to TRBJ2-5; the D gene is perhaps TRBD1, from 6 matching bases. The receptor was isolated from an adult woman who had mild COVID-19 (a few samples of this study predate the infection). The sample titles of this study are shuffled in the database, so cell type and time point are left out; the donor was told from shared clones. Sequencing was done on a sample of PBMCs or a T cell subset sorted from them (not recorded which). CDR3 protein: CASSPLGGPETQYF. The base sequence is TGTGCCAGCAGTCCCTTAGGGGGTCCGGAGACCCAGTACTTC.